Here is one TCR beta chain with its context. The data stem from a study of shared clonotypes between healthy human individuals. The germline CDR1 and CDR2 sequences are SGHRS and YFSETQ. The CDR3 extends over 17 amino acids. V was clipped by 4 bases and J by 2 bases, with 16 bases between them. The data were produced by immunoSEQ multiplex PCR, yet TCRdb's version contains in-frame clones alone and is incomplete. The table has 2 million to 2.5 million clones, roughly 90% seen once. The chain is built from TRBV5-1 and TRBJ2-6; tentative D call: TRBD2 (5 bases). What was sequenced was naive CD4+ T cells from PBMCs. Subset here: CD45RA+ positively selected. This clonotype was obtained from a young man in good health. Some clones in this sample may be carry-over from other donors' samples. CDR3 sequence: CASSRSAGGPGANVLTF. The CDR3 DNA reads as TGCGCCAGCAGCCGATCGGCGGGCGGGCCTGGGGCCAACGTCCTGACTTTC. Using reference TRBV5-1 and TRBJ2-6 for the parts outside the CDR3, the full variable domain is KAGVTQTPRYLIKTRGQQVTLSCSPISGHRSVSWYQQTPGQGLQFLFEYFSETQRNKGNFPGRFSGRQFSNSRSEMNVSTLELGDSALYLCASSRSAGGPGANVLTFGAGSRLTVL.